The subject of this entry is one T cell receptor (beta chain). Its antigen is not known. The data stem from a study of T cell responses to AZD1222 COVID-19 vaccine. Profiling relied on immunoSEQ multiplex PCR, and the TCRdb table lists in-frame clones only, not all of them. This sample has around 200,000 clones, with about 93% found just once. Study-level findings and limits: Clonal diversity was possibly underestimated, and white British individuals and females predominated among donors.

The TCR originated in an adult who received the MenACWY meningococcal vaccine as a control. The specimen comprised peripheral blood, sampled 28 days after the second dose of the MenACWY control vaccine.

The CDR3, as DNA: TGTGCCAGCAGCTTAGGGTTTGCGGCAGATACGCAGTATTTT. Translation gives CASSLGFAADTQYF. V usage is TRBV11-3 and J usage is TRBJ2-3; D not resolved. The CDR3 contains 14 residues. The ends were cut back, 1 base at V and 4 bases at J, with 9 bases in the middle. Germline V gene sequence: CDR1 SGHNT, CDR2 YENEEA.